The rows below give T cell receptor beta chains drawn from one sample of a study of shared clonotypes between healthy human individuals. Profiled with immunoSEQ multiplex PCR; TCRdb holds only in-frame clones, not every one. The table includes about 480,000 clones, 75% to 80% detected once. The sample consisted of PBMCs. These receptors were obtained from a woman aged 40-49 years in good health. Some clones in this sample may be carry-over from other donors' samples. Both conserved end residues are part of each CDR3. A D gene is named only where the DNA matches it firmly. A row's size may be missing; if present it is once, few, many or a size class.

J: TRBJ2-7
D: TRBD1
V: TRBV28
size: NA
DNA: TGTGCCAGCAGGCGGACAGGGGCGATCTACGAGCAGTACTTC
CDR3: CASRRTGAIYEQYF

J: TRBJ1-2
D: NA
V: TRBV7-9
size: NA
DNA: TGTGCCAGCAGCCCCGGTATCCGCCGAGGGGGCTACACCTTC
CDR3: CASSPGIRRGGYTF

J: TRBJ2-3
D: NA
V: TRBV28
size: NA
DNA: TGTGCCAGCAGCCTGGTGGATACGCAGTATTTT
CDR3: CASSLVDTQYF

J: TRBJ2-1
D: NA
V: TRBV30
size: NA
DNA: TGTGCCTGGAGTCAGGACAATGAGCAGTTCTTC
CDR3: CAWSQDNEQFF

J: TRBJ2-6
D: NA
V: TRBV7-3
size: NA
DNA: TGTGCCAGCAGCTTAACCTCGACCTCTGGGGCCAACGTCCTGACTTTC
CDR3: CASSLTSTSGANVLTF

J: TRBJ2-1
D: TRBD2
V: TRBV7-2
size: NA
DNA: TGTGCCAGCAGCCCTGGGAGGGCCTTTACCAATGAGCAGTTCTTC
CDR3: CASSPGRAFTNEQFF

J: TRBJ2-5
D: TRBD1
V: TRBV7-9
size: once
DNA: TGTGCCAGCAGCGTAATGGGACAGGGTTTTGTCCAAGAGACCCAGTACTTC
CDR3: CASSVMGQGFVQETQYF

J: TRBJ2-7
D: NA
V: TRBV28
size: few
DNA: TGTGCCAGCAGTTTGAGCTCCGAGCAGTACTTC
CDR3: CASSLSSEQYF

J: TRBJ1-5
D: NA
V: TRBV5-1
size: NA
DNA: TGCGCCAGCAGCTTGGTGGCAGGGCCTGATCAGCCCCAGCATTTT
CDR3: CASSLVAGPDQPQHF

J: TRBJ2-7
D: TRBD2
V: TRBV10-2
size: NA
DNA: TGCGCCAGCAGTGCAACTAGCGGGAGTCTGAACGAGCAGTACTTC
CDR3: CASSATSGSLNEQYF

J: TRBJ2-3
D: TRBD1
V: TRBV7-3
size: NA
DNA: TGTGCCAGCAGCCGGACAGGGGGCGGCACAGATACGCAGTATTTT
CDR3: CASSRTGGGTDTQYF

J: TRBJ1-4
D: NA
V: TRBV19
size: NA
DNA: TGTGCCAGTAGTATCGGGGTGGTAACTAATGAAAAACTGTTTTTT
CDR3: CASSIGVVTNEKLFF

J: TRBJ1-2
D: TRBD1
V: TRBV10-3
size: NA
DNA: TGTGCCATAGGACAGGATTACAACTATGGCTACACCTTC
CDR3: CAIGQDYNYGYTF

J: TRBJ2-7
D: NA
V: TRBV5-6
size: few
DNA: TGTGCCAGCAGCTTGAAATGGGACGAGCAGTACTTC
CDR3: CASSLKWDEQYF

J: TRBJ2-1
D: NA
V: TRBV6-5
size: few
DNA: TGTGCCAGCAGTTACTCGATATCATACAATGAGCAGTTCTTC
CDR3: CASSYSISYNEQFF

J: TRBJ2-7
D: TRBD2
V: TRBV18
size: NA
DNA: TGTGCCAGCTCAGGTCGGACTAGCGGGAGTTACGAGCAGTACTTC
CDR3: CASSGRTSGSYEQYF

J: TRBJ1-1
D: NA
V: TRBV7-6
size: NA
DNA: TGTGCCAGCAGCTTAAATTATTGGACAGCAGAGGGGAACACTGAAGCTTTCTTT
CDR3: CASSLNYWTAEGNTEAFF

J: TRBJ1-1
D: NA
V: TRBV6-4
size: NA
DNA: TGTGCCAGCAGTGACGGACACACTGAAGCTTTCTTT
CDR3: CASSDGHTEAFF

J: TRBJ1-1
D: NA
V: TRBV6-4
size: few
DNA: TGTGCCAGCAGTGACTCTGACCCTAGTATCACTGAAGCTTTCTTT
CDR3: CASSDSDPSITEAFF

J: TRBJ2-5
D: NA
V: TRBV27
size: NA
DNA: TGTGCCAGCAGTCCGACCCCCGGGGAGCGGGAGACCCAGTACTTC
CDR3: CASSPTPGERETQYF

J: TRBJ1-2
D: NA
V: TRBV30
size: NA
DNA: TGCGCCGGGGAGATAAACTATGGCTACACCTTC
CDR3: CAGEINYGYTF

J: TRBJ1-1
D: NA
V: TRBV30
size: few
DNA: TGTGCCTGGAGTGTAGAACACCTTAACACTGAAGCTTTCTTT
CDR3: CAWSVEHLNTEAFF

J: TRBJ1-4
D: NA
V: TRBV9
size: NA
DNA: TGTGCCAGCAGCTCACCAACCTCCCATGAAAAACTGTTTTTT
CDR3: CASSSPTSHEKLFF

J: TRBJ1-4
D: NA
V: TRBV18
size: few
DNA: TGTGCCAGCTCCACAGAGGCGGGTGAAAAACTGTTTTTT
CDR3: CASSTEAGEKLFF

J: TRBJ2-7
D: TRBD2
V: TRBV5-6
size: NA
DNA: TGTGCCAGCACCCCGTCGGTGGCGGGAGGGCGGGGGCAGTACTTC
CDR3: CASTPSVAGGRGQYF

J: TRBJ2-7
D: TRBD2
V: TRBV10-1
size: NA
DNA: TGCGCCAGCAGCCGAGGACTAGCGGGAGCCTACGAGCAGTACTTC
CDR3: CASSRGLAGAYEQYF

J: TRBJ2-5
D: NA
V: TRBV5-1
size: NA
DNA: TGCGCCAGCAGCAGCGTGGGCCTACAAGAGACCCAGTACTTC
CDR3: CASSSVGLQETQYF

J: TRBJ1-2
D: NA
V: TRBV5-6
size: NA
DNA: TGTGCCAGCAGCTTGGAGGTAGGGAACTATGGCTACACCTTC
CDR3: CASSLEVGNYGYTF

J: TRBJ2-5
D: TRBD2
V: TRBV6-1
size: many
DNA: TGTGCCAGCAGAAGTCGGACTAGCGAAGAGACCCAGTACTTC
CDR3: CASRSRTSEETQYF

J: TRBJ2-2
D: NA
V: TRBV11-2
size: NA
DNA: TGTGCCAGCAGCTTTGGCCCCGGGGAGCTGTTTTTT
CDR3: CASSFGPGELFF

J: TRBJ2-1
D: NA
V: TRBV28
size: NA
DNA: TGTGCCAGCAGTCCGGTGGGGGTGGCTCCCGGGCGCAATGAGCAGTTCTTC
CDR3: CASSPVGVAPGRNEQFF

J: TRBJ2-2
D: TRBD2
V: TRBV7-2
size: few
DNA: TGTGCCAGCAGCCGGACTAGCGGGACCGACGGGGAGCTGTTTTTT
CDR3: CASSRTSGTDGELFF

J: TRBJ1-2
D: NA
V: TRBV7-9
size: NA
DNA: TGTGCCAGCAGCTACAGGGAGGGGCAGAACTATGGCTACACCTTC
CDR3: CASSYREGQNYGYTF

J: TRBJ2-2
D: NA
V: TRBV5-1
size: NA
DNA: TGCGCCAGCAGTCTGAGATTGTCGGTCGCCGGGGAGCTGTTTTTT
CDR3: CASSLRLSVAGELFF

J: TRBJ2-3
D: NA
V: TRBV2
size: NA
DNA: TGTGCCAGCAGTTCCAGCACCCAGAGCACAGATACGCAGTATTTT
CDR3: CASSSSTQSTDTQYF

J: TRBJ1-1
D: NA
V: TRBV5-1
size: NA
DNA: TGCGCCAGCAGCTTGGGACAGGTTGTGGGTGAAGCTTTCTTT
CDR3: CASSLGQVVGEAFF

J: TRBJ2-1
D: NA
V: TRBV6-5
size: NA
DNA: TGTGCCAGCAGTTACTCGGGGAGCTCCTACAATGAGCAGTTCTTC
CDR3: CASSYSGSSYNEQFF

J: TRBJ2-7
D: NA
V: TRBV25-1
size: few
DNA: TGTGCCAGCAGAGGGGCCCGCAGGGGCTACGAGCAGTACTTC
CDR3: CASRGARRGYEQYF

J: TRBJ2-3
D: NA
V: TRBV7-3
size: NA
DNA: TGTGCCAGCAGCATCGGAAGGGATACGCAGTATTTT
CDR3: CASSIGRDTQYF

J: TRBJ1-5
D: NA
V: TRBV5-1
size: NA
DNA: TGCGCCAGCAGCCCGGGCGGGGGTCAGCCCCAGCATTTT
CDR3: CASSPGGGQPQHF

J: TRBJ2-1
D: NA
V: TRBV2
size: NA
DNA: TGTGCCAGCGTCAGACCGGGGACCTCGTACAATGAGCAGTTCTTC
CDR3: CASVRPGTSYNEQFF

J: TRBJ2-1
D: NA
V: TRBV11-2
size: NA
DNA: TGTGCCAGCAGCTTCGCGGGGCCGAGGGGACACAATGAGCAGTTCTTC
CDR3: CASSFAGPRGHNEQFF

J: TRBJ2-7
D: NA
V: TRBV27
size: NA
DNA: TGTGCCAGCAGGTCCCAGGATAAGGGGGCCTACGAGCAGTACTTC
CDR3: CASRSQDKGAYEQYF

J: TRBJ2-1
D: NA
V: TRBV4-3
size: NA
DNA: TGCGCCAGCAGCCAATACAGAGAGGAGGGGTACAATGAGCAGTTCTTC
CDR3: CASSQYREEGYNEQFF

J: TRBJ2-3
D: NA
V: TRBV6-1
size: once
DNA: TGTGCCAGCAGTGATTGGGGAGGCACAGATACGCAGTATTTT
CDR3: CASSDWGGTDTQYF

J: TRBJ1-6
D: NA
V: TRBV7-5
size: NA
DNA: TGTGCCAGAAGCCGAGCGGTAAGCTCCTATAATTCACCCCTCCACTTT
CDR3: CARSRAVSSYNSPLHF

J: TRBJ2-5
D: NA
V: TRBV30
size: NA
DNA: TGTGCCTGGAAGTTGGACAGCCAAGAGACCCAGTACTTC
CDR3: CAWKLDSQETQYF

J: TRBJ2-1
D: NA
V: TRBV7-9
size: NA
DNA: TGTGCCAGCAACCATCTCCGGGACCGCTCCAATGAGCAGTTCTTC
CDR3: CASNHLRDRSNEQFF

J: TRBJ2-2
D: NA
V: TRBV7-2
size: NA
DNA: TGTGCCAGCAGCTTACCGGGAGTGGACACCGGGGAGCTGTTTTTT
CDR3: CASSLPGVDTGELFF

J: TRBJ2-7
D: NA
V: TRBV9
size: NA
DNA: TGTGCCAGCAGCCCGACAGGAGTCTACGAGCAGTACTTC
CDR3: CASSPTGVYEQYF

J: TRBJ2-7
D: NA
V: TRBV2
size: NA
DNA: TGTGCCAGCAGAGCACAGGACTACGAGCAGTACTTC
CDR3: CASRAQDYEQYF

J: TRBJ2-7
D: NA
V: TRBV25-1
size: NA
DNA: TGTGCCAGCAGTGAAACAGCTAGCGTCTACGAGCAGTACTTC
CDR3: CASSETASVYEQYF

J: TRBJ1-2
D: TRBD1
V: TRBV28
size: NA
DNA: TGTGCCAGCAGTCCCACCCGTCAGGGGGCTGGCTATGGCTACACCTTC
CDR3: CASSPTRQGAGYGYTF